The subject of this entry is one TCR beta chain. The antigen remains unidentified. The entry originates in a study of cytomegalovirus exposure and HLA in healthy donors. Study as a whole: Caucasian-associated ancestry cluster membership applied to under 85% of around 400 genotyped donors.

Broader study findings: Some segments of the V type, notably TRBV6-2 and TRBV6-3, were excluded as indistinguishable. CMV serostatus was the only recorded immune exposure for donors.

60 Vbeta and 13 Jbeta primers were used in PCR. Assay: immunoSEQ multiplex PCR; the TCRdb copy retains only in-frame clones and omits some. The repertoire includes roughly 190,000 clones, roughly four fifths of them detected once, and about 1.8% sits in the top ten. The germline CDR1 and CDR2 sequences are SQVTM and ANQGSEA. The CDR3 sequence is 14 residues long. Trimming cost V 7 bases and J 4 bases; bases outside gene matches: 10. The chain joins TRBV29-1 to TRBJ2-5; 9 nucleotides agree with TRBD1. The receptor was isolated from a man younger than 30 in good health and CMV-seronegative. The specimen was PBMCs. CDR3 amino acids: CSAGTGLERETQYF. CDR3 DNA: TGCAGCGCCGGGACAGGGTTGGAGAGAGAGACCCAGTACTTC.